The present TCR beta chain was sequenced within a study of T cell responses to AZD1222 COVID-19 vaccine (dated by TCRdb to about 2021). Context from the whole study: AZD1222 recipients whose second dose came at about 4 weeks and those whose second dose came at about 12 weeks were combined into one group, since spike-specific TCR depth and breadth did not differ between the two schedules. Trial participants were enrolled into age subgroups of 18-55, 56-69 and 70-plus years, which contained around 150, 28 and 57 TCR-sequenced participants, respectively. A total of 233 trial participants underwent TCR sequencing, of whom some 210 received two doses of AZD1222 and some 26 received two doses of the MenACWY control vaccine. On the study overall, not on this receptor specifically: Reportedly, almost half of the unique spike-specific TCRs recognized epitopes lying outside the regions that are mutated in the B.1.351 and B.1.1.7 variants. Spike-specific TCR breadth and depth rose significantly after two AZD1222 doses compared with day 0 and with MenACWY recipients. Conclusions about previously exposed vaccinees are limited because only six or seven AZD1222 recipients were SARS-CoV-2 seropositive at baseline. Because no day 14 peak-response samples were available, repertoires were characterized only after the peak T cell response. In the small 56-69-year group, the increase in depth fell short of significance, most likely because of low power. CD4 TCRs associated with the vaccine covered the entire spike protein, and the dominant responses were in regions 160-218 and 743-854. Participants were mostly white British, with more females than males. The authors suggested clonal diversity may have been underestimated.

The label giving this sample's time point can be read as: baseline before first vaccination. Vaccinee samples were obtained from the UK trials COV001 and COV002, which included a single-blind randomized controlled phase 2/3 trial of AZD1222 (ChAdOx1 nCoV-19) in healthy adults. For TCRbeta chain sequencing, PBMC samples from trial participants were taken at day 0 and at day 28 after the second dose. To note about this clone: There is no known antigen for this receptor. No base-level quality is on record; no much larger clone is a single base apart.

In the germline V gene, CDR1 corresponds to SGHTA and CDR2 to FQGNSA. V and J are truncated by 1 base and 0 bases respectively, leaving an intervening sequence of 9 bases. The cysteine opens and the phenylalanine closes a CDR3 of 15 amino acids. Only CDR3 DNA remains: 45 bases, in frame from the first base. The CDR3 regions of human TCRbeta chains were analyzed by immunosequencing. Per the source publication's procedure: Repertoire TCRs were checked for matches against a reference library of SARS-CoV-2-specific TCRs that had been generated using the MIRA antigen-specificity platform. Breadth meant the fraction of unique TCRs that were SARS-CoV-2-associated, whereas depth meant the fraction of total T cells that were SARS-CoV-2-associated. Using the MIRA data, every spike-specific TCR was mapped to the spike region that the TCR reacted to and assigned to either a CD4 or a CD8 class. Log10-transformed breadth and depth values were compared by one-way ANOVA with Sidak's multiple comparisons tests. TCRdb carries this immuneACCESS record with in-frame sequences only. Its versions omit some clonotypes, under half of them owing to an unresolved V gene in the studies checked, with the rest unexplained. The D gene and trimming were derived from the DNA, and the V and J assignments and clone size from that table. The sample data list about 100,000 clones, and around 90% of these were observed just once. The top ten hold approximately 22% of the sample.

The TCR sequence derives from an adult in good health. The chain links TRBV7-2 with TRBJ1-2; no D segment can be confidently identified. The sample was peripheral blood, taken on day 0 of AZD1222 vaccination. The base sequence is TGTGCCAGCAGCTTAGGGACTTCGGCTAACTATGGCTACACCTTC. Protein translation: CASSLGTSANYGYTF.